Shown below are 7 T cell receptor beta chains from a single sample sequenced in a study of T-cell reconstitution after alpha-beta-depleted transplantation in children. Unique molecular identifiers were incorporated during preparation of the TCRbeta library. Each CDR3 protein is one row after TCRdb ran MiXCR on the PCR reads. The data show about 240,000 distinct CDR3 sequences, roughly 25% seen once. The sequenced sample was PBMCs, obtained before TCRalphabeta/CD19-depleted stem cell transplant. These receptors all come from a girl aged 2-10 years with Fanconi anemia, due to receive a stem cell transplant.

Ten or more counts support this clonotype. V is TRBV18 and J is TRBJ1-1, with unresolved D. With 2 bases removed from V and 2 bases from J, the gap between germline ends came to 6 bases. Per the germline V gene, CDR1 is KGHSH and CDR2 is LQKENI. This CDR3 is 13 amino acids long. Written as DNA, the CDR3 is TGTGCCAGCTCACCAGAGGCAAACACTGAAGCTTTCTTT. Translating it yields CASSPEANTEAFF.

J is TRBJ2-3 and V is TRBV29-1; D ambiguous. The V gene's germline CDR1 is SQVTM and CDR2 ANQGSEA. The CDR3 totals 12 residues. V shed 4 bases and J shed 4 bases, with 9 bases lying between them. The CDR3 nucleotides are TGCAGCGTTGTCCCTCCAGCAGATACGCAGTATTTT. This codes for CSVVPPADTQYF.

The chain couples TRBV7-6 to TRBJ2-5; TRBD2 agrees at 9 bases. Germline trimming cut 2 bases from V and 5 bases from J; bases unmatched to any gene: 9. Germline loops: CDR1 SGHVS, CDR2 FNYEAQ. This CDR3 has 16 amino acids. The CDR3, as DNA: TGTGCCAGCAGCTTATTTAGCGGGAGAGACGTGGAGACCCAGTACTTC. Protein sequence: CASSLFSGRDVETQYF.

DNA for the CDR3: TGTGCCAGCAGTCCCCAACGGACTAGCGGGAGGTGGGGCGAGCAGTACTTC. It yields the protein CASSPQRTSGRWGEQYF. This rearrangement joins TRBV28 to TRBJ2-7, with 14 bases fitting TRBD2. Germline V CDR1 and CDR2: MDHEN, SYDVKM. With V trimmed by 5 bases and J by 6 bases, 12 bases remained unmatched. The CDR3 has 17 amino acids.

This clonotype occurred a few times. The chain couples TRBV15 to TRBJ2-6; TRBD1 might be the D (6 bases). The CDR3 loop spans 15 amino acids. Looked up from germline, CDR1 is LNHNV and CDR2 is YYDKDF (reference sequence). The germline V and J ends were trimmed by 4 bases and 0 bases, with 7 bases remaining between them. The CDR3 region has the DNA TGTGCCACCAGCATAGGGGGCTCTGGGGCCAACGTCCTGACTTTC. Amino acid sequence: CATSIGGSGANVLTF.

The V and J genes are TRBV20-1 and TRBJ1-2; TRBD1 might be the D (5 bases). The CDR3 length is 15 residues. With 0 bases removed from V and 0 bases from J, the gap between germline ends came to 11 bases. Germline-derived CDR1 and CDR2 are DFQATT and SNEGSKA (reference sequence). CDR3 sequence reads: CSARDGRDPNYGYTF. CDR3 DNA: TGCAGTGCTAGAGATGGGAGGGACCCTAACTATGGCTACACCTTC.

This clonotype was seen many times. This chain uses TRBV10-3 with TRBJ2-7, with 7 bases that match TRBD1. V shed 6 bases and J 0 bases; nucleotides not matched to a gene: 5. The CDR3 runs to 14 residues. CDR1 and CDR2 (germline): ENHRY, SYGVKD. CDR3 in amino acids: CAISRDSNSYEQYF. As DNA, the CDR3 is TGTGCCATCAGCCGGGACAGCAACTCCTACGAGCAGTACTTC.